This entry concerns a single TCR beta chain. This sample is part of a study of blood T cell repertoires in COVID-19. Method: immunoSEQ multiplex PCR; TCRdb's copy keeps in-frame clones and lacks some. The sample holds 120,000 to 150,000 clones; about nine tenths are singletons and the top ten take roughly 1.6%. The clonotype comes from a human donor in a cohort sampled during active COVID-19. Material for sequencing was peripheral blood.

The CDR3 bases are TGCGCCAGCAGTCGCGGGACTAGTGCGAATGAGCAGTTCTTC. It yields the protein CASSRGTSANEQFF. The V call is TRBV23-1, the J call TRBJ2-1, with 8 bases aligning to TRBD2. TRBV23-1 is flagged as an ORF with uncertain function. The CDR3 runs to 14 residues. V was pared by 4 bases and J by 7 bases, with 6 bases of the junction left unmatched.